This paragraph reports one TCR beta chain. Its antigen is currently unknown. TCRdb recomputed calls from the 5' RACE reads with MiXCR, one row per CDR3 protein. The sample records about 420,000 distinct CDR3 sequences, approximately 20% being singletons. The entry originates in a study of CD8 T cells in ankylosing spondylitis. Study outcomes and limitations: Clones linked to disease, bearing a CD8+ phenotype, were relatively rare in peripheral blood. Made up of under ten highly homologous variants, a TCR beta motif appeared characteristic of ankylosing spondylitis blood. Previously reported in reactive arthritis synovial fluid and blood were some of the motif variants.

The sample consisted of blood, either unsorted or a sorted T cell fraction (not recorded which). The sequence derives from a male donor with ankylosing spondylitis.

CDR3 nucleotides: TGTGCCAGCAGCCAAACGCCCGGACTAGCGGGAGGATACGAGCAGTACTTC. Residues: CASSQTPGLAGGYEQYF. This chain links TRBV4-2 with TRBJ2-7; 14 bases line up with TRBD2. The germline gives CDR1 LGHNA, CDR2 YNFKEQ. This CDR3 has 17 amino acids. V lost 2 bases to trimming and J lost 4 bases; unmatched junction nucleotides: 7.